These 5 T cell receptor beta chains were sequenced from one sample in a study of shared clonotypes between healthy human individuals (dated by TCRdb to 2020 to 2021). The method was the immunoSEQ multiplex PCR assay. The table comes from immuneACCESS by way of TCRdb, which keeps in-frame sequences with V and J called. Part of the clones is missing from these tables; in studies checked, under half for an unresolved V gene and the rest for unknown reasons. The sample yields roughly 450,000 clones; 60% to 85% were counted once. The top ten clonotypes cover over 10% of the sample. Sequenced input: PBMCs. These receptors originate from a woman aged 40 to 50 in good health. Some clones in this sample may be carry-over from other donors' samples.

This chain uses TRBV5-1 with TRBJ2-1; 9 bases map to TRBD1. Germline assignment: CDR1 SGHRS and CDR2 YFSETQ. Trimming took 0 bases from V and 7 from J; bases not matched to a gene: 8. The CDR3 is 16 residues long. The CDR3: CASSLGVDRGVNEQFF. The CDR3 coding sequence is TGCGCCAGCAGCTTGGGGGTGGACAGGGGAGTTAATGAGCAGTTCTTC.

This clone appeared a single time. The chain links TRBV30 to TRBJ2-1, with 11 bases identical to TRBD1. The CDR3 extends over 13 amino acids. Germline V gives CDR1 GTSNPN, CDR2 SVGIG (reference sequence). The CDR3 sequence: CAWDRGRDNEQFF. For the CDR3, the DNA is TGTGCATGGGACAGGGGGAGGGACAATGAGCAGTTCTTC.

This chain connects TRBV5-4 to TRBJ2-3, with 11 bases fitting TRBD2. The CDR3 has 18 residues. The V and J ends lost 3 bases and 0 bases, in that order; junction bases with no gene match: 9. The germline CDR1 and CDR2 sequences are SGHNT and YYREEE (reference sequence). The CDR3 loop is CASSSTSGGLPSTDTQYF. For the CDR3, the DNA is TGTGCCAGCAGCTCCACTAGCGGGGGACTTCCTAGCACAGATACGCAGTATTTT.

CDR3 region: CASSITGTSYEQYF. The CDR3 nucleotides read TGTGCCAGTAGTATCACCGGGACTAGCTACGAGCAGTACTTC. The chain carries TRBV19 and TRBJ2-7; 8 positions match TRBD2. Germline CDR1 is LNHDA and CDR2 is SQIVND (reference sequence). V gave up 3 bases and J gave up 3 bases; unmatched junction bases: 4. The CDR3 totals 14 residues.

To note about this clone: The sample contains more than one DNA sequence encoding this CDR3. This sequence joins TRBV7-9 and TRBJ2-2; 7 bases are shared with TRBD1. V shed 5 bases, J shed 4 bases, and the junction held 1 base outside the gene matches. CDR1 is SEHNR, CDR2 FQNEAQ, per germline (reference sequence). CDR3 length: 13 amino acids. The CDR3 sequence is CASSRQGTGELFF. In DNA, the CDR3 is TGTGCCAGCAGCAGACAGGGCACCGGGGAGCTGTTTTTT.